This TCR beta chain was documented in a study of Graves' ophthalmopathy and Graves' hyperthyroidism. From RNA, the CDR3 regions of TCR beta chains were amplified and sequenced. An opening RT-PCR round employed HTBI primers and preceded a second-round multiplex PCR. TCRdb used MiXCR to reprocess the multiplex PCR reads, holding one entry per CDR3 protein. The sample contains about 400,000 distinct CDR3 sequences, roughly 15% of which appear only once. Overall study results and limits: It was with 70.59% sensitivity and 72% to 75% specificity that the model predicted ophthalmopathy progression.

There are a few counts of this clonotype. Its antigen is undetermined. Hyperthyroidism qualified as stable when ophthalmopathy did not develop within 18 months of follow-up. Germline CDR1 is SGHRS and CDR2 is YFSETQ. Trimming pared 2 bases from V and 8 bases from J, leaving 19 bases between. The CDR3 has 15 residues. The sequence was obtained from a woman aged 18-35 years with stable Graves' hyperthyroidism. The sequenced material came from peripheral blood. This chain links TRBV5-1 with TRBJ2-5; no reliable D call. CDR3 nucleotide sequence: TGCGCCAGCAGCTTCCCGAGGCCAGCCGGTGATACCCAGTACTTC. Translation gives CASSFPRPAGDTQYF. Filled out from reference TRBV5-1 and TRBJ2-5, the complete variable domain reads KAGVTQTPRYLIKTRGQQVTLSCSPISGHRSVSWYQQTPGQGLQFLFEYFSETQRNKGNFPGRFSGRQFSNSRSEMNVSTLELGDSALYLCASSFPRPAGDTQYFGPGTRLLVL.